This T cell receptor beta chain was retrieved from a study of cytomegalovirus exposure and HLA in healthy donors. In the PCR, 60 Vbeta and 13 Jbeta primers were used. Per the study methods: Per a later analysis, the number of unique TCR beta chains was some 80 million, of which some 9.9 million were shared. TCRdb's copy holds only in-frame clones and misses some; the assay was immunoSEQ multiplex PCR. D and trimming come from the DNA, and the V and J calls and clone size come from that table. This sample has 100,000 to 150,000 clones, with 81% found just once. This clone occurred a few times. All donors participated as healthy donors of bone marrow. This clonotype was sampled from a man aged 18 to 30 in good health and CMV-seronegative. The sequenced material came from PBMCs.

For the CDR3, the DNA is TGTGCCAGCAATGGTTCGGACAGGGGTAATTCACCCCTCCACTTT. This gives the protein CASNGSDRGNSPLHF. J is TRBJ1-6 and V is TRBV28, with TRBD1 identical over 9 bases. The CDR3 runs 15 residues. In germline, CDR1 is MDHEN, CDR2 SYDVKM. Unmatched junction bases numbered 7, after V lost 7 bases and J lost 6 bases.